The clone carrying this TCR beta chain was seen many times. The target antigen is unknown. Amplified TCR beta CDR3 regions derived from RNA transcripts. When the TCR CDR3 underwent first-round RT-PCR, the HTBI primer set was used. One entry per CDR3 protein, called by TCRdb with MiXCR from the multiplex PCR reads. The sample contains approximately 480,000 distinct CDR3 sequences, about 20% of which appear only once. These data are taken from a study of T cells in Graves' hyperthyroidism and ophthalmopathy. Study-wide findings and caveats: Most thyroid-expanded clonotypes above 0.001 were also found in blood.

The J segment lost 2 bases and the V segment lost 5 bases, leaving 13 bases of the junction unmatched. Germline loops: CDR1 MDHEN, CDR2 SYDVKM. The CDR3 contains 17 residues. Sequences were obtained from blood. The TCR sequence derives from a man younger than 35 with Graves' hyperthyroidism. The J gene is TRBJ2-7, the V gene TRBV28, with 9 bases fitting TRBD1. CDR3 sequence (DNA): TGTGCCAGCAGTCCCAGTCCCGGGACAGGGAATACCTACGAGCAGTACTTC. Protein: CASSPSPGTGNTYEQYF.